This entry describes one TCR beta chain. The specificity of this receptor is unknown. These data are taken from a study of CXCR3-negative and CXCR3-positive naive CD8 T cells (dated by TCRdb to the late 2010s). In the study overall: In total, roughly 150 million TRB reads were obtained, or roughly 1.5 +/- 0.3 million reads per library. The diversity and physicochemical repertoire analyses included under 12 donors pooled from two independent experiments. TRBV-TRBJ cluster analysis included naive subsets from several donors and memory cells from 3 donors.

The data were produced on a NextSeq 550. The Human TCR Profiling Kit (MiLaboratory) was used to make UMI-labeled 5' RACE TRB cDNA libraries. cDNA synthesis used the entire amount of extracted RNA, and PCR amplification then used the entire amount of cDNA produced. Libraries were prepared in parallel using an identical number of PCR cycles. The paper's data handling went like this. MIGEC and MiXCR extracted about 50,000 +/- 10,000 unique UMI-labeled TRB cDNA molecules per library, requiring at least two reads per UMI. On average, around 40,000 +/- 10,000 functional in-frame TRB CDR3 nucleotide clonotypes lacking stop codons were found per library. After downsampling to 5000 UMI-labeled TRB molecules per sample, diversity metrics such as normalized Shannon-Wiener and Chao1 were calculated in VDJtools. VDJtools was used to calculate clonotype-size-weighted physicochemical properties of the central five CDR3 residues, namely interaction energy, strength, volume and Kidera factor 4. The reads went through TCRdb reprocessing, and each CDR3 protein sequence gets one entry with no DNA. The V and J calls follow TCRdb's processing rather than the paper's. The table kept for this sample lists tens of thousands of distinct CDR3 sequences. Around 18% of the sample lies in the top ten.

Here is what the overall study found, with its caveats: Within the same donor, TRBV-TRBJ usage looked similar between naive CXCR3-negative and CXCR3-positive cells, but memory cells had distinct patterns. Because surface CD5, which has been linked to self-reactivity in mice, was comparable between naive subsets, TCR interaction strength was also inferred from TRB CDR3 physicochemical properties. Freshly isolated PBMCs were used for most assays because CXCR3 expression went down partially after cryopreservation. Repertoire diversity was comparably high in both naive subsets but much lower in memory CD8+ T cells.

Per the germline V gene, SGHAT is the CDR1 and FQNNGV is the CDR2. Counted from cysteine to phenylalanine, this CDR3 has 16 amino acids. No coding sequence is recorded. For every CD8+ T cell subset, fewer than 350,000 cells were flow-sorted straight into RLT lysis buffer, and each subset was sorted in triplicate. Peripheral blood mononuclear cells were isolated from buffy coats by standard density gradient centrifugation. An RNeasy Mini Kit was used to extract total RNA from the sorted cells. The chain was built from TRBV11-2 and TRBJ2-3; with no DNA, the TCRdb D assignment of TRBD1 cannot be verified. Sequencing was performed on memory CD8+ T cells from blood. The cell subset or site label on this specimen signifies: conventional CD8+ memory T cells (TMEM), sorted as controls. The sequence derives from a human donor in good health. Some clones in this sample may be carry-over from other donors' samples. For the CDR3, the sequence is CASSLFWRQGTDTQYF.